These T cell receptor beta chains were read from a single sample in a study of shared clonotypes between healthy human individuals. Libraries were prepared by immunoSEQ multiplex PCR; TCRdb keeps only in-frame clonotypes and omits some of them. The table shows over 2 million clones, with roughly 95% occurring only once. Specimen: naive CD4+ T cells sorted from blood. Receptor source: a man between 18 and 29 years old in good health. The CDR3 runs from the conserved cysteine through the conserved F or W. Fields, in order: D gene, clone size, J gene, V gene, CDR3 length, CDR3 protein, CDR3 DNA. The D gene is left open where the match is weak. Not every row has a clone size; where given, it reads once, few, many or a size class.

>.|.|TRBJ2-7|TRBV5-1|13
CASSLVSPYEQYF
TGCGCCAGCAGCTTGGTGTCGCCCTACGAGCAGTACTTC
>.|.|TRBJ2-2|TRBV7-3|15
CASSLGQGKTGELFF
TGTGCCAGCAGCTTAGGGCAGGGGAAGACCGGGGAGCTGTTTTTT
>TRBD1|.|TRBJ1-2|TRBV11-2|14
CASSLDGTDYGYTF
TGTGCCAGCAGCTTAGATGGGACAGACTATGGCTACACCTTC
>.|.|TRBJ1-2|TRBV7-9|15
CASSHGTTTNYGYTF
TGTGCCAGCAGTCATGGGACGACGACCAACTATGGCTACACCTTC
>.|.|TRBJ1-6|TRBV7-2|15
CASSLVPGSNSPLHF
TGTGCCAGCAGCTTAGTTCCGGGGAGTAATTCACCCCTCCACTTT
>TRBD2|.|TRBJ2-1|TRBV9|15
CASSTRLAGGNEQFF
TGTGCCAGCAGCACGAGACTAGCGGGGGGCAATGAGCAGTTCTTC
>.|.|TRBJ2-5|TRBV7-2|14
CASSLFGSQETQYF
TGTGCCAGCAGCTTATTCGGGAGCCAAGAGACCCAGTACTTC
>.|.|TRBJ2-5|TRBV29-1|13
CSAAAPYQETQYF
TGCAGCGCCGCGGCCCCGTACCAAGAGACCCAGTACTTC
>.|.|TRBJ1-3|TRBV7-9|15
CASSLAPGAFETIYF
TGTGCCAGCAGCTTAGCGCCAGGAGCCTTTGAAACCATATATTTT
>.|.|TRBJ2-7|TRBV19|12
CASSILLGEQYF
TGTGCCAGTAGTATTTTACTCGGCGAGCAGTACTTC
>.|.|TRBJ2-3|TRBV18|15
CASSLGRVSRGTQYF
TGTGCCAGCTCCCTTGGACGCGTGAGCCGCGGTACGCAGTATTTT
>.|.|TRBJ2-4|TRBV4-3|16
CASSQDYGGDKNIQYF
TGCGCCAGCAGCCAAGATTATGGCGGGGATAAAAACATTCAGTACTTC
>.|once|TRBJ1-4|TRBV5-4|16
CASRRAGDSAGEKLFF
TGTGCCAGCAGGCGCGCCGGGGACTCCGCGGGTGAAAAACTGTTTTTT
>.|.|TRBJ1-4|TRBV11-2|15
CASSLDRITNEKLFF
TGTGCCAGCAGCTTAGATCGGATCACTAATGAAAAACTGTTTTTT
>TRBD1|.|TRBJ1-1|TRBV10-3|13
CAISGQGSTEAFF
TGTGCCATCAGCGGACAGGGAAGCACTGAAGCTTTCTTT
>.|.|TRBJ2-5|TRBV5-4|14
CASSSGPEGLTQYF
TGTGCCAGCAGCTCCGGACCCGAGGGCCTGACCCAGTACTTC
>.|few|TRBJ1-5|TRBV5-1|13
CASSLGSNQPQHF
TGCGCCAGCAGCTTGGGTAGCAATCAGCCCCAGCATTTT
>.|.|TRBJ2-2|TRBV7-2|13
CASSSQRREELFF
TGTGCCAGCAGCTCTCAGAGGCGGGAGGAGCTGTTTTTT
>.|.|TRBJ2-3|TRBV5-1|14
CASSPVGARDTQYF
TGCGCCAGCAGCCCCGTGGGGGCGAGAGATACGCAGTATTTT
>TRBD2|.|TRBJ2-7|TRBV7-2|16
CASSTRTSGSPYEQYF
TGTGCCAGCAGCACCCGGACTAGCGGGAGCCCCTACGAGCAGTACTTC
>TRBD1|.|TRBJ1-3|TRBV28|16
CASSFKRGLSGNTIYF
TGTGCCAGCAGTTTCAAGAGGGGGCTCTCTGGAAACACCATATATTTT
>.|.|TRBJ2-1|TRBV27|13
CASLGLQHNEQFF
TGTGCCAGCCTTGGACTCCAACACAATGAGCAGTTCTTC